A single sample gave rise to the 27 T cell receptor beta chains below, sequenced in a study of response to subunit inactivated influenza vaccine. TCRdb fed the RT-PCR reads into MiXCR, producing one record per CDR3 protein. The data show hundreds of thousands of distinct CDR3 sequences, with less than 8% seen just once and 13% held by the top ten. Sequencing used PBMCs from blood, obtained less than 30 months after vaccination. These receptors were collected from a man aged 45 to 75 who received an inactivated influenza vaccine.

This clonotype came up many times. V and J are TRBV5-6 and TRBJ1-6; D is uncertain. CDR1 is SGHDT and CDR2 is YYEEEE in the germline V gene. The ends were cut back, 0 bases at V and 7 bases at J, with 8 bases in the middle. The CDR3 is made up of 14 amino acids. This chain's CDR3 is CASSLAQPNSPLHF. The CDR3, as DNA: TGTGCCAGCAGCTTGGCACAGCCCAATTCACCCCTCCACTTT.

This clonotype was counted between two and nine times. The rearrangement links TRBV29-1 to TRBJ2-3, with 9 bases lining up with TRBD2. The trim removed 6 bases at V and 6 bases at J, leaving 7 bases unmatched. CDR1 is SQVTM and CDR2 is ANQGSEA in the germline V gene. This CDR3 is built from 13 residues. DNA of the CDR3: TGCAGCGTGACATCTAGCGGGAAGGATACGCAGTATTTT. It encodes CSVTSSGKDTQYF.

The CDR3 DNA reads as TGTGCCAGCAGCGACCCCTGGGAGTCGGAGACCCAGTACTTC. This sequence encodes CASSDPWESETQYF. The chain joins TRBV7-9 to TRBJ2-5; D perhaps matches TRBD2 (5 bases). Germline V gene sequence: CDR1 SEHNR, CDR2 FQNEAQ (reference sequence). Trimming cost V 5 bases and J 5 bases, with 15 bases left between them. The CDR3 spans 14 residues.

The chain recombines TRBV20-1 with TRBJ2-7, with TRBD1 identical over 9 bases. Germline lookup yields CDR1 DFQATT and CDR2 SNEGSKA (reference sequence). J lost 5 bases, V lost 6 bases, and 5 bases had no gene match. The CDR3 is 12 amino acids. Written as DNA, the CDR3 is TGCAGTGCATCCCGGGACAGGGACGAGCAGTACTTC. Encoded protein: CSASRDRDEQYF.

This sequence joins TRBV10-3 and TRBJ2-5; D uncertain. The germline V and J ends were trimmed by 4 bases and 4 bases, with 19 bases remaining between them. The germline gives CDR1 ENHRY, CDR2 SYGVKD. The CDR3 extends over 16 amino acids. The CDR3 loop reads CAISAQALPGRETQYF. For the CDR3, the DNA is TGTGCCATCAGTGCGCAGGCCCTCCCAGGACGAGAGACCCAGTACTTC.

This clonotype was seen a few times. V usage is TRBV7-9 and J usage is TRBJ2-7; possible D gene TRBD2, 6 bases. The CDR3 is made up of 14 amino acids. V was trimmed by 3 bases and J by 2 bases, leaving 11 bases between them. The germline V gene encodes CDR1 SEHNR and CDR2 FQNEAQ (reference sequence). The CDR3 sequence: CASSFIQRAYEQYF. The CDR3 nucleotides are TGTGCCAGCAGCTTCATCCAGCGGGCCTACGAGCAGTACTTC.

This clonotype has at least ten counts. V and J are TRBV5-1 and TRBJ2-7; weak D call: TRBD1 (5 bases). The ends were cut back, 3 bases at V and 1 base at J, with 11 bases in the middle. The CDR3 is made up of 14 amino acids. Germline values: CDR1 SGHRS, CDR2 YFSETQ. CDR3 DNA: TGCGCCAGCAGCTGGTCTGGGGCTTCCTACGAGCAGTACTTC. Translating gives CASSWSGASYEQYF.

In its sample, this clonotype was seen a few times. The chain has TRBV5-1 and TRBJ2-2, with a weak D call TRBD2 (6 bases). V was clipped by 4 bases and J by 4 bases, with 11 bases between them. This CDR3 is built from 14 residues. The germline CDR1 and CDR2 sequences are SGHRS and YFSETQ. The chain's CDR3 is CASSGEVVTGELFF. The CDR3 DNA sequence: TGCGCCAGCAGCGGGGAGGTAGTCACCGGGGAGCTGTTTTTT.

In its sample, this clonotype was seen many times. The chain combines TRBV7-9 with TRBJ1-2; TRBD1 is a possible D gene (6 bases). CDR3 size: 15 residues. In germline, CDR1 is SEHNR, CDR2 FQNEAQ (reference sequence). V shed 3 bases and J shed 8 bases, with 19 bases lying between them. CDR3 sequence: CASSLLQGPVGGYTF. CDR3 bases: TGTGCCAGCAGCTTGTTACAGGGACCTGTGGGAGGCTACACCTTC.

This clonotype was detected many times. The chain combines TRBV12-3 or TRBV12-4 with TRBJ2-1; D is unclear. This CDR3 has 12 residues. Trimming shortened V by 6 bases and J by 8 bases, and 11 bases separated the two germline ends. CDR3 nucleotide sequence: TGTGCCAGCAGAATAGAGGTTTATGAGCAGTTCTTC. It yields the protein CASRIEVYEQFF.

Ten or more counts support this clonotype. The rearrangement links TRBV7-8 to TRBJ2-2; TRBD2 aligns across 11 bases. The germline gives CDR1 SGHVS, CDR2 FQNEAQ. CDR3 length: 16 residues. V gave up 5 bases and J gave up 4 bases; unmatched junction bases: 6. CDR3 sequence: CASSLIAGGRTGELFF. CDR3 DNA sequence: TGTGCCAGCAGCCTCATAGCGGGGGGGCGCACCGGGGAGCTGTTTTTT.

This clonotype has a count of ten or more. The genes are TRBV11-2 and TRBJ2-3; 8 nucleotides align to TRBD1. The CDR3 is made up of 15 amino acids. Germline V gives CDR1 SGHAT, CDR2 FQNNGV. V dropped 2 bases and J dropped 0; count of bases not matched to a gene: 1. In nucleotides, the CDR3 is TGTGCCAGCAGCTTAAGGGACAGGAGCACAGATACGCAGTATTTT. This codes for CASSLRDRSTDTQYF.

The genes are TRBV5-5 and TRBJ1-5; 10 bases are a match to TRBD1. Germline V gene sequence: CDR1 SGHKS, CDR2 YYEKEE (reference sequence). This CDR3 comprises 16 residues. The V gene end was trimmed by 4 bases and the J gene end by 1 base; junction bases not matched to a gene: 5. This chain's CDR3 is CASSPGQGVSNQPQHF. The CDR3 DNA follows: TGTGCCAGCAGCCCCGGACAGGGGGTGAGCAATCAGCCCCAGCATTTT.

The sample holds a few counts of this clonotype. This chain uses TRBV6-1 with TRBJ2-1; D may be TRBD2 (5 bases). CDR3 length: 17 residues. Per germline, CDR1 MNHNS and CDR2 SASEGT. The ends were cut back, 6 bases at V and 1 base at J, with 19 bases in the middle. The CDR3 spells CASSQDSQTFSYNEQFF. The CDR3 nucleotides read TGTGCCAGCAGCCAGGACTCCCAGACGTTTTCCTACAATGAGCAGTTCTTC.

This clonotype was detected a few times. The chain employs TRBV20-1 and TRBJ2-3; the match to TRBD1 covers 8 bases. Germline loops: CDR1 DFQATT, CDR2 SNEGSKA (reference sequence). This CDR3 has 15 amino acids. The V and J ends lost 6 bases and 0 bases, in that order; junction bases with no gene match: 8. The chain's CDR3 is CSATDRAGSTDTQYF. The CDR3 DNA sequence: TGCAGTGCCACGGACAGGGCGGGGAGCACAGATACGCAGTATTTT.

This clonotype showed up many times. The rearrangement joins TRBV29-1 to TRBJ2-7; 7 positions match TRBD1. CDR1 and CDR2 (germline): SQVTM, ANQGSEA. J lost 0 bases, V lost 6 bases, and 5 bases had no gene match. The CDR3 runs 13 residues. The CDR3 DNA reads as TGCAGCGTCAGGACAGGCGGCTCCTACGAGCAGTACTTC. Its protein product is CSVRTGGSYEQYF.

V is TRBV7-8 and J is TRBJ2-1; the D is unclear. The CDR3 length is 13 residues. Per the germline V gene, CDR1 is SGHVS and CDR2 is FQNEAQ. V was trimmed by 5 bases and J by 7 bases, leaving 12 bases between them. The CDR3 sequence: CASSPRVGNEQFF. CDR3 sequence (DNA): TGTGCCAGCAGCCCCCGGGTGGGTAATGAGCAGTTCTTC.

This sequence joins TRBV5-1 and TRBJ2-5, with TRBD2 matching 13 bases. Germline values: CDR1 SGHRS, CDR2 YFSETQ. The CDR3 covers 16 residues. J lost 2 bases, V lost 0 bases, and 1 base had no gene match. CDR3 sequence reads: CASSLGTSGRQETQYF. The CDR3 DNA is TGCGCCAGCAGCTTGGGGACTAGCGGGAGACAAGAGACCCAGTACTTC.

This clonotype showed up just a few times. The rearrangement joins TRBV5-5 to TRBJ2-1; 8 bases are shared with TRBD2. Germline assignment: CDR1 SGHKS and CDR2 YYEKEE (reference sequence). The junction had 8 bases not matched to a gene; V was cut back by 1 base and J by 5 bases. The CDR3 extends over 16 amino acids. The CDR3 protein is CASSLPTSGIDNEQFF. CDR3 bases: TGTGCCAGCAGCTTGCCCACTAGCGGAATCGACAATGAGCAGTTCTTC.

This clonotype showed up just a few times. The CDR3 nucleotides read TGCGCCAGCAGCCAAGGGACTAGTGGCGAGACCCAGTACTTC. Amino acid sequence: CASSQGTSGETQYF. The chain recombines TRBV4-3 with TRBJ2-5, with TRBD2 matching 7 bases. Germline CDR1 LGHNA, CDR2 YSLEER. J was trimmed by 5 bases and V by 1 base; bases with no gene match: 4. The CDR3 runs 14 residues.

This clonotype came up many times. The gene calls are TRBV12-3 or TRBV12-4 and TRBJ2-7, with 7 bases matching TRBD2. This CDR3 spans 14 amino acids. Germline trimming cut 1 base from V and 5 bases from J; bases unmatched to any gene: 5. The CDR3 DNA reads TGTGCCAGCAGTTTAGTTGGGAGGGTCGACGAGCAGTACTTC. It translates to CASSLVGRVDEQYF.

This clonotype appeared a few times. This rearrangement joins TRBV10-3 to TRBJ1-6; D is unresolved. The V and J ends lost 3 bases and 9 bases respectively, with 3 bases between them. The CDR3 runs 11 residues. Germline V CDR1 and CDR2: ENHRY, SYGVKD. The CDR3 here is CAISDGSPLHF. In nucleotides, the CDR3 is TGTGCCATCAGTGATGGTTCACCCCTCCACTTT.

This clonotype was observed a few times. The chain has TRBV7-2 and TRBJ2-7, with TRBD2 identical over 7 bases. The germline V gene encodes CDR1 SGHTA and CDR2 FQGNSA. The J segment lost 2 bases and the V segment lost 1 base, leaving 5 bases of the junction unmatched. The CDR3 totals 15 residues. The CDR3 DNA is TGTGCCAGCAGCTTAGGGGGACTAACCCCCTACGAGCAGTACTTC. Its translation is CASSLGGLTPYEQYF. Combining the CDR3 with reference TRBV7-2 and TRBJ2-7 gives the whole variable domain GAGVSQSPSNKVTEKGKDVELRCDPISGHTALYWYRQSLGQGLEFLIYFQGNSAPDKSGLPSDRFSAERTGGSVSTLTIQRTQQEDSAVYLCASSLGGLTPYEQYFGPGTRLTVT.

This clonotype was observed many times. The V call is TRBV9, the J call TRBJ2-1; 15 positions agree with TRBD2. V dropped 4 bases and J dropped 5; count of bases not matched to a gene: 4. CDR1 is SGDLS and CDR2 is YYNGEE in the germline V gene. The CDR3 has 16 residues. The CDR3 protein is CASSPGLAGGNNEQFF. DNA of the CDR3: TGTGCCAGCAGCCCGGGACTAGCGGGGGGAAACAATGAGCAGTTCTTC.

This chain joins TRBV4-2 and TRBJ2-5; D is unresolved. CDR3 length: 17 residues. Germline CDR1 LGHNA, CDR2 YNFKEQ. The germline V and J ends were trimmed by 1 base and 2 bases, with 17 bases remaining between them. This CDR3 is CASSQVGRTEEQETQYF. CDR3 sequence (DNA): TGTGCCAGCAGCCAAGTTGGCAGGACCGAAGAACAAGAGACCCAGTACTTC.

The CDR3 protein is CSARAGTDSNQPQHF. CDR3 bases: TGCAGTGCTAGAGCTGGGACAGATAGCAATCAGCCCCAGCATTTT. This chain links TRBV20-1 with TRBJ1-5; 7 nucleotides line up with TRBD1. CDR1 and CDR2 (germline): DFQATT, SNEGSKA (reference sequence). The length of the CDR3 is 15 residues. V lost 1 base and J lost 0; bases outside the gene matches: 3.

This clonotype was counted only a few times. The chain employs TRBV9 and TRBJ2-3; weak D call: TRBD1 (6 bases). V was shortened by 0 bases and J by 2 bases, with 13 bases between the two germline ends. The germline V gene encodes CDR1 SGDLS and CDR2 YYNGEE. The CDR3 spans 16 residues. CDR3 DNA: TGTGCCAGCAGCGTAGGGGGACAACGGTCCACAGATACGCAGTATTTT. Residues: CASSVGGQRSTDTQYF. Drawing the rest from reference TRBV9 and TRBJ2-3, the complete variable domain is DSGVTQTPKHLITATGQRVTLRCSPRSGDLSVYWYQQSLDQGLQFLIQYYNGEERAKGNILERFSAQQFPDLHSELNLSSLELGDSALYFCASSVGGQRSTDTQYFGPGTRLTVL.